These 7 T cell receptor beta chains originate from one sample sequenced in a study of blood T cell repertoires in COVID-19. TCRdb's table, derived via immunoSEQ multiplex PCR, lists solely in-frame clones and lacks some. Among about 420,000 clones, 85% to 90% were seen once, and the ten largest hold roughly 0.87%. The sequenced sample was peripheral blood. These receptor sequences come from a man in his late teens or twenties with COVID-19, enrolled during active disease.

In its sample, this clone was seen once. Other DNA sequences in the sample encode the same CDR3. The chain is built from TRBV5-1 and TRBJ2-2; the match to TRBD1 covers 7 bases. Germline assignment: CDR1 SGHRS and CDR2 YFSETQ. This CDR3 has 14 amino acids. Trimming took 5 bases from V and 3 from J; bases not matched to a gene: 4. DNA for the CDR3: TGCGCCAGCAGACTCACAGGGGACACCGGGGAGCTGTTTTTT. This sequence encodes CASRLTGDTGELFF. The variable domain in full, with the rest retrieved from reference TRBV5-1 and TRBJ2-2, is KAGVTQTPRYLIKTRGQQVTLSCSPISGHRSVSWYQQTPGQGLQFLFEYFSETQRNKGNFPGRFSGRQFSNSRSEMNVSTLELGDSALYLCASRLTGDTGELFFGEGSRLTVL.

In its sample, this clone was seen once. The J gene is TRBJ1-2, the V gene TRBV12-3 or TRBV12-4; 7 bases match TRBD1. The CDR3 consists of 12 residues. J was trimmed by 5 bases and V by 9 bases; bases with no gene match: 6. Here the CDR3 reads CASGGTAYGYTF. DNA of the CDR3: TGTGCCAGTGGGGGGACAGCTTATGGCTACACCTTC.

The CDR3 loop is CASSATTVVFYGYTF. DNA of the CDR3: TGTGCCAGCTCAGCGACGACAGTCGTCTTCTATGGCTACACCTTC. The J gene is TRBJ1-2, the V gene TRBV18; weak D call: TRBD1 (5 bases). CDR1 and CDR2 (germline): KGHSH, LQKENI. This CDR3 has 15 residues. Trimming took off 5 bases at V and 4 bases at J, with 17 bases between the two ends.

The chain links TRBV12-3 or TRBV12-4 to TRBJ1-3, with TRBD1 as a possible D gene (6 bases). V dropped 3 bases and J dropped 8 bases, with 11 bases sitting between them. The CDR3 length is 13 residues. CDR3 DNA: TGTGCCAGCAGTTTCCCAGGGGAATACACCATATATTTT. Its translation: CASSFPGEYTIYF.

The chain couples TRBV6-6 to TRBJ1-2, with D tentatively TRBD1 (6 bases). Trimming took 0 bases from V and 3 from J, leaving 14 bases between them. The germline gives CDR1 MNHNY, CDR2 SVGAGI (reference sequence). The CDR3 loop spans 16 amino acids. CDR3 DNA: TGTGCCAGCAGTTACTCCGATCGGGGGGCGTACTATGGCTACACCTTC. It codes for CASSYSDRGAYYGYTF.

The J gene is TRBJ2-1, the V gene TRBV28; 14 bases match TRBD2. Germline values: CDR1 MDHEN, CDR2 SYDVKM. V shed 3 bases, J shed 3 bases, and the junction held 1 base outside the gene matches. The CDR3 runs to 16 residues. CDR3 sequence (DNA): TGTGCCAGCAGTTTGACTAGCGGGGGGGTCTACAATGAGCAGTTCTTC. It is translated as CASSLTSGGVYNEQFF.

The chain is built from TRBV12-3 or TRBV12-4 and TRBJ2-1, with D uncertain. This CDR3 spans 11 amino acids. The ends were cut back, 6 bases at V and 4 bases at J, with 4 bases in the middle. CDR3 protein: CASSRYNEQFF. CDR3 in DNA: TGTGCCAGCAGCCGGTACAATGAGCAGTTCTTC.